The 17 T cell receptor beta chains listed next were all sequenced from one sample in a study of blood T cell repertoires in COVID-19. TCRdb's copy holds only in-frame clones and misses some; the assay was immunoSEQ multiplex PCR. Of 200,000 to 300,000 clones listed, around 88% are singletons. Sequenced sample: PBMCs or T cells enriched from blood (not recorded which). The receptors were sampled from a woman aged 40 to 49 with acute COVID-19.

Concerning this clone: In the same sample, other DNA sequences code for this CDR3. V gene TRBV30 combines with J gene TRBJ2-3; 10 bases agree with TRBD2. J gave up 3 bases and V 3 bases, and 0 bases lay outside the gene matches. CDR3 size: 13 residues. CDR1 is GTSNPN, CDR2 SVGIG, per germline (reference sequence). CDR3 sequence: CAWRLAGTDTQYF. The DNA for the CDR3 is TGTGCCTGGAGACTAGCGGGGACAGATACGCAGTATTTT.

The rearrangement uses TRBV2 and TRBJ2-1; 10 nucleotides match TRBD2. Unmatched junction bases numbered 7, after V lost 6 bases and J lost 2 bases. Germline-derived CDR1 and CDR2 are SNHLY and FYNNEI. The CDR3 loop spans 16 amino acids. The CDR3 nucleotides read TGTGCCAGCAGATTCCCTAGCGGGGGCACCTACAATGAGCAGTTCTTC. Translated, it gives CASRFPSGGTYNEQFF. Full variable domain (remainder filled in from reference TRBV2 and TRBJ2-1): EPEVTQTPSHQVTQMGQEVILRCVPISNHLYFYWYRQILGQKVEFLVSFYNNEISEKSEIFDDQFSVERPDGSNFTLKIRSTKLEDSAMYFCASRFPSGGTYNEQFFGPGTRLTVL.

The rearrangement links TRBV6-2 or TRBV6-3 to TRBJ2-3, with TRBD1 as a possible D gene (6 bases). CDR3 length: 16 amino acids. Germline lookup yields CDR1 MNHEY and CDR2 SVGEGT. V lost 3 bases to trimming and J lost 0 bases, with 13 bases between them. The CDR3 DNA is TGTGCCAGCAGTTATACGGGGACATTGAGCACAGATACGCAGTATTTT. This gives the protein CASSYTGTLSTDTQYF.

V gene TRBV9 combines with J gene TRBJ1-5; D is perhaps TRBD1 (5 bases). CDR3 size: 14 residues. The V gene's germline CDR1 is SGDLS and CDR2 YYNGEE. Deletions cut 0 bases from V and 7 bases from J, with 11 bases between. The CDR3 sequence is CASSVVEGRQPQHF. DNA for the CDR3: TGTGCCAGCAGCGTAGTGGAGGGGAGGCAGCCCCAGCATTTT. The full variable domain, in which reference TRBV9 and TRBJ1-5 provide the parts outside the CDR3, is DSGVTQTPKHLITATGQRVTLRCSPRSGDLSVYWYQQSLDQGLQFLIQYYNGEERAKGNILERFSAQQFPDLHSELNLSSLELGDSALYFCASSVVEGRQPQHFGDGTRLSIL.

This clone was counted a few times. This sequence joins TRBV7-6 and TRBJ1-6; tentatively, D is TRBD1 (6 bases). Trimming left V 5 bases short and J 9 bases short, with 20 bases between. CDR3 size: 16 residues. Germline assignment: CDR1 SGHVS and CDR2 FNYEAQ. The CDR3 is CASSPVGAGVGSPLHF. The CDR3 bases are TGTGCCAGCAGCCCCGTCGGGGCAGGGGTCGGTTCACCCCTCCACTTT.

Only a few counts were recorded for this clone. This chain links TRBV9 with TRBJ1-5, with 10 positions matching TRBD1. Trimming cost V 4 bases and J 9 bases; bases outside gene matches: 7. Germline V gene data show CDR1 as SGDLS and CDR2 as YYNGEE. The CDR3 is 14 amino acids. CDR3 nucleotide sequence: TGTGCCAGCAGCAGACAGGGGGCGGTCGGGCCCCAGCATTTT. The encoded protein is CASSRQGAVGPQHF.

As DNA, the CDR3 is TGTGCCAGCAGCCAAGTCCGCAGAGAGCAGTTCTTC. This codes for CASSQVRREQFF. The rearrangement joins TRBV3-1 (or the pseudogene TRBV3-2) to TRBJ2-1; D not resolved. Germline CDR1 is LGHDT and CDR2 is YNNKEL (reference sequence). V lost 1 base to trimming and J lost 10 bases, with 8 bases between them. This CDR3 is built from 12 residues.

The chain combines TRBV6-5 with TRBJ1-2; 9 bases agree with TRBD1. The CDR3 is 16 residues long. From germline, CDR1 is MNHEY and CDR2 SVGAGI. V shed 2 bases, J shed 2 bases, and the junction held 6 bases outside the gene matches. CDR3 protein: CASSYEGTGWNYGYTF. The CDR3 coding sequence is TGTGCCAGCAGTTACGAAGGGACAGGGTGGAACTATGGCTACACCTTC.

The CDR3 here is CASSLVPSGVQTQYF. CDR3 nucleotide sequence: TGTGCCAGCAGCTTAGTACCTAGCGGGGTCCAGACCCAGTACTTC. The genes are TRBV7-8 and TRBJ2-5; 9 bases are shared with TRBD2. CDR1 and CDR2 (germline): SGHVS, FQNEAQ. The V gene end was trimmed by 1 base and the J gene end by 6 bases; junction bases not matched to a gene: 6. The CDR3 is 15 amino acids.

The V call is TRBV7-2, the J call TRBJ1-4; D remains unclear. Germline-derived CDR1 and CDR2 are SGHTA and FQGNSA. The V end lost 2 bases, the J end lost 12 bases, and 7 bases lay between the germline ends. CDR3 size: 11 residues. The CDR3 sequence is CASSLRGELFF. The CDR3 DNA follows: TGTGCCAGCAGCTTACGCGGGGAACTGTTTTTT.

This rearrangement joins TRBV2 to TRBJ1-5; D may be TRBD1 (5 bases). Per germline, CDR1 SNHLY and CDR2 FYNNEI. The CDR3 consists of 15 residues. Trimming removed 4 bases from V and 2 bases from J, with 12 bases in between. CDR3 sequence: CASSVAGDGNQPQHF. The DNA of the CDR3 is TGTGCCAGCAGTGTGGCGGGGGACGGCAATCAGCCCCAGCATTTT.

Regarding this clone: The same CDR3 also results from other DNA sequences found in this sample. Here the CDR3 DNA reads TGTGCCAGCTCACCCCCGGGAACCGGCAATCAGCCCCAGCATTTT. It specifies CASSPPGTGNQPQHF. V gene TRBV18 combines with J gene TRBJ1-5; D is uncertain. With 3 bases removed from V and 2 bases from J, the gap between germline ends came to 11 bases. The germline CDR1 and CDR2 sequences are KGHSH and LQKENI. The CDR3 extends over 15 amino acids. Full variable domain (outside the CDR3, taken from reference TRBV18 and TRBJ1-5): NAGVMQNPRHLVRRRGQEARLRCSPMKGHSHVYWYRQLPEEGLKFMVYLQKENIIDESGMPKERFSAEFPKEGPSILRIQQVVRGDSAAYFCASSPPGTGNQPQHFGDGTRLSIL.

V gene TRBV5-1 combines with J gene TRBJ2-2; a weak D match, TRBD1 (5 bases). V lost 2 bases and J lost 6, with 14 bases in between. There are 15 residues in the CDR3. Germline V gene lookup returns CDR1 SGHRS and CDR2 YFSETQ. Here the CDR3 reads CASSLLGEASGELFF. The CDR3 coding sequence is TGCGCCAGCAGCTTATTAGGGGAAGCCTCCGGGGAGCTGTTTTTT. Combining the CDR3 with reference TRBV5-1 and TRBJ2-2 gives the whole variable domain KAGVTQTPRYLIKTRGQQVTLSCSPISGHRSVSWYQQTPGQGLQFLFEYFSETQRNKGNFPGRFSGRQFSNSRSEMNVSTLELGDSALYLCASSLLGEASGELFFGEGSRLTVL.

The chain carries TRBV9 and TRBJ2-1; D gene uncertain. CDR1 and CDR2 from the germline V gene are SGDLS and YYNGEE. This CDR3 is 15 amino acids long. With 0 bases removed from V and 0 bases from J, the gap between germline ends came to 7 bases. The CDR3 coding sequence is TGTGCCAGCAGCGTAGACAGTCTCTCCTACAATGAGCAGTTCTTC. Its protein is CASSVDSLSYNEQFF.

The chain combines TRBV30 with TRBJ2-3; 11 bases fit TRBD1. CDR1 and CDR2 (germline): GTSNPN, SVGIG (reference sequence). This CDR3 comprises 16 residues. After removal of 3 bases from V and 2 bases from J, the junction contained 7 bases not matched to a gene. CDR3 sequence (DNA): TGTGCCTGGAGAGGACAGGGGGCGAATGACACAGATACGCAGTATTTT. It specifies CAWRGQGANDTDTQYF.

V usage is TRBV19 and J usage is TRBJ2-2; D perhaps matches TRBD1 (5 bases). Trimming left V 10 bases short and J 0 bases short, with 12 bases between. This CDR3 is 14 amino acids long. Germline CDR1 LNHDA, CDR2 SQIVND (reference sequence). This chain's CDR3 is CATAGQPNTGELFF. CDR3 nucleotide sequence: TGTGCCACCGCTGGACAACCGAACACCGGGGAGCTGTTTTTT.

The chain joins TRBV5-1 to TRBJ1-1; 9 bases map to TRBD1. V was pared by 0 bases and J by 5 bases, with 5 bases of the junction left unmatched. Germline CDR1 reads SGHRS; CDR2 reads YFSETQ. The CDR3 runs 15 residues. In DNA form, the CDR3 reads TGCGCCAGCAGCTTGGATGTAGACAGGGGGACTGAAGCTTTCTTT. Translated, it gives CASSLDVDRGTEAFF.